These 28 T cell receptor beta chains originate from one sample sequenced in a study of OX40 agonist ivuxolimab in advanced cancers. Data came from immunoSEQ multiplex PCR; TCRdb stores just in-frame clones and leaves some out. The data contain 40,000 to 55,000 clones, just under 90% of them singletons. Sequenced material: CD4+ or CD8+ T cells sorted from blood, taken in a trial of the OX40 agonist ivuxolimab. The receptors come from an adult with an advanced solid tumor such as melanoma, head and neck, liver or kidney cancer.

This chain uses TRBV19 with TRBJ2-3, with 7 bases identical to TRBD2. This CDR3 region has 17 residues. Trimming took 2 bases from V and 2 from J; bases not matched to a gene: 10. Germline V gene data show CDR1 as LNHDA and CDR2 as SQIVND (reference sequence). The CDR3 reads CASSITRAGLVTDTQYF. The CDR3 nucleotides read TGTGCCAGTAGTATAACGAGAGCGGGATTAGTCACAGATACGCAGTATTTT.

This chain uses TRBV6-6 with TRBJ1-4; D remains ambiguous. The V gene's germline CDR1 is MNHNY and CDR2 SVGAGI (reference sequence). V lost 10 bases and J 8 bases, leaving 11 bases between the germline ends. This CDR3 has 11 residues. In nucleotides, the CDR3 is TGTGCCACGGCCTCCGGGGAAAAACTGTTTTTT. It yields the protein CATASGEKLFF.

To note about this clone: This sample also contains other DNA sequences that code for the same CDR3. CDR3 DNA: TGTGCCAGCAGCTTGGATCAAGAGACCCAGTACTTC. Protein: CASSLDQETQYF. The V call is TRBV5-4, the J call TRBJ2-5, with no clear D. Germline V gene lookup returns CDR1 SGHNT and CDR2 YYREEE (reference sequence). This CDR3 has 12 amino acids. The V end was cut by 0 bases, the J end by 2 bases, with 2 bases between. The whole variable domain, filled in from reference TRBV5-4 and TRBJ2-5, reads ETGVTQSPTHLIKTRGQQVTLRCSSQSGHNTVSWYQQALGQGPQFIFQYYREEENGRGNFPPRFSGLQFPNYSSELNVNALELDDSALYLCASSLDQETQYFGPGTRLLVL.

The chain couples TRBV18 to TRBJ1-1; D gene unclear. Germline values: CDR1 KGHSH, CDR2 LQKENI. The CDR3 covers 16 residues. Trimming left V 0 bases short and J 4 bases short, with 15 bases between. Here the CDR3 reads CASSPPAPPRGTEAFF. Written as DNA, the CDR3 is TGTGCCAGCTCACCACCGGCACCACCACGGGGCACTGAAGCTTTCTTT.

This sequence joins TRBV19 and TRBJ2-5; perhaps TRBD1 as D (5 bases). V was shortened by 8 bases and J by 5 bases, with 15 bases between the two germline ends. The germline CDR1 and CDR2 sequences are LNHDA and SQIVND (reference sequence). This CDR3 is 13 amino acids long. The CDR3 loop is CASLGQGHETQYF. CDR3 DNA sequence: TGTGCCAGTCTGGGGCAGGGCCACGAGACCCAGTACTTC.

This chain connects TRBV7-9 to TRBJ1-2; 8 bases agree with TRBD1. Germline assignment: CDR1 SEHNR and CDR2 FQNEAQ (reference sequence). The CDR3 contains 15 residues. V lost 1 base and J lost 7; bases outside the gene matches: 8. The CDR3 protein is CASSLGGQGAAGYTF. The CDR3 DNA is TGTGCCAGCAGCTTAGGCGGTCAGGGGGCTGCTGGCTACACCTTC.

The V call is TRBV28, the J call TRBJ2-5; the D is unclear. Germline V CDR1 and CDR2: MDHEN, SYDVKM. V was cut by 3 bases and J by 4 bases, with 6 bases left in between. This CDR3 spans 12 amino acids. Written as DNA, the CDR3 is TGTGCCAGCAGTTTTTGGGGAGAGACCCAGTACTTC. Translated, it gives CASSFWGETQYF.

This chain connects TRBV2 to TRBJ2-3, with 7 positions matching TRBD2. The V gene's germline CDR1 is SNHLY and CDR2 FYNNEI. This CDR3 has 15 residues. After removal of 5 bases from V and 4 bases from J, the junction contained 9 bases not matched to a gene. The CDR3 nucleotides are TGTGCCAGCAGTCCTAGCGGAACGGGGGCAGATACGCAGTATTTT. This codes for CASSPSGTGADTQYF.

The rearrangement links TRBV28 to TRBJ2-2, with unresolved D. From germline, CDR1 is MDHEN and CDR2 SYDVKM. V lost 4 bases and J lost 5, with 8 bases in between. The CDR3 is 13 residues long. Here the CDR3 reads CASSSPVTGELFF. In nucleotides, the CDR3 is TGTGCCAGCAGTTCCCCCGTAACCGGGGAGCTGTTTTTT.

The V gene is TRBV7-2, the J gene TRBJ2-3; D unclear. The V gene's germline CDR1 is SGHTA and CDR2 FQGNSA. The CDR3 is 13 amino acids. Trimming removed 5 bases at V and 2 bases at J, with 8 bases between. The CDR3 reads CASSPDPTDTQYF. In nucleotides, the CDR3 is TGTGCCAGCAGCCCAGACCCCACAGATACGCAGTATTTT.

V and J are TRBV5-1 and TRBJ2-3; 14 nucleotides align to TRBD2. V dropped 4 bases and J dropped 3; count of bases not matched to a gene: 7. The germline V gene encodes CDR1 SGHRS and CDR2 YFSETQ. The CDR3 has 17 amino acids. The CDR3 DNA is TGCGCCAGCAGCCCAACCGGGACTAGCGGGAGAACAGATACGCAGTATTTT. Protein product: CASSPTGTSGRTDTQYF.

The chain couples TRBV2 to TRBJ2-2; D might be TRBD2 (7 bases). V was trimmed by 2 bases and J by 7 bases, leaving 11 bases between them. CDR1 is SNHLY, CDR2 FYNNEI, per germline. There are 14 residues in the CDR3. The CDR3 protein is CASSERGAGGELFF. DNA of the CDR3: TGTGCCAGCAGTGAACGGGGGGCCGGCGGGGAGCTGTTTTTT.

This chain connects TRBV28 to TRBJ2-7; D unresolved. Germline CDR1 MDHEN, CDR2 SYDVKM. CDR3 length: 14 amino acids. The V gene lost 8 bases and the J gene lost 4 bases, with 18 bases spanning the gap. This chain's CDR3 is CASASHQRAYEQYF. The CDR3 DNA is TGTGCCAGCGCATCACACCAGCGTGCTTACGAGCAGTACTTC.

This rearrangement joins TRBV28 to TRBJ2-4, with D perhaps TRBD1 (5 bases). Germline V gene sequence: CDR1 MDHEN, CDR2 SYDVKM. The CDR3 consists of 13 residues. V lost 3 bases and J 5 bases, leaving 8 bases between the germline ends. CDR3 DNA: TGTGCCAGCAGTTTCCCCAGGGAAAACATTCAGTACTTC. Protein: CASSFPRENIQYF.

This clone was observed a single time. The rearrangement joins TRBV28 to TRBJ1-2, with 9 nucleotides matching TRBD1. Germline V gives CDR1 MDHEN, CDR2 SYDVKM. The CDR3 is made up of 16 amino acids. V was clipped by 6 bases and J by 2 bases; unmatched bases: 10. The CDR3 DNA follows: TGTGCCAGCAGCTCTCTAGTAGGGACAGGGAACTATGGCTACACCTTC. This translates into CASSSLVGTGNYGYTF.

The V gene is TRBV6-6, the J gene TRBJ1-1; D gene unclear. Trimming pared 4 bases from V and 5 bases from J, leaving 8 bases between. Germline V gene lookup returns CDR1 MNHNY and CDR2 SVGAGI (reference sequence). This CDR3 spans 12 amino acids. The CDR3 spells CASSSPTTEAFF. Written as DNA, the CDR3 is TGTGCCAGCAGTTCGCCGACGACTGAAGCTTTCTTT.

The chain uses TRBV28 and TRBJ2-5; 14 nucleotides agree with TRBD2. The J call is uncertain, as TRBJ2-7 better fits the DNA end. The V gene's germline CDR1 is MDHEN and CDR2 SYDVKM. This CDR3 has 14 residues. The CDR3 DNA sequence: TGTGCCACCCGGACTAGCGGGAGGATGTACGAGCAGTACTTC. Its translation is CATRTSGRMYEQYF.

This rearrangement joins TRBV19 to TRBJ1-1; D might be TRBD1 (6 bases). The CDR3 loop spans 14 amino acids. V was pared by 7 bases and J by 0 bases, with 12 bases between. Germline V gene data show CDR1 as LNHDA and CDR2 as SQIVND (reference sequence). The CDR3: CASTKDSMNTEAFF. CDR3 coding DNA: TGTGCCAGTACTAAGGACAGTATGAACACTGAAGCTTTCTTT.

This clone has only a few counts. The chain recombines TRBV2 with TRBJ2-7, with 7 positions matching TRBD2. Per the germline V gene, CDR1 is SNHLY and CDR2 is FYNNEI. V gave up 6 bases and J gave up 6 bases; unmatched junction bases: 2. The CDR3 totals 11 residues. CDR3: CASRREGEQYF. In DNA, the CDR3 is TGTGCCAGCAGGAGGGAGGGCGAGCAGTACTTC.

This clone has a single count. V and J are TRBV7-3 and TRBJ2-2, with 8 positions matching TRBD1. V shed 5 bases and J 6 bases; nucleotides not matched to a gene: 11. The CDR3 sequence is 16 residues long. Germline V CDR1 and CDR2: SGHTA, FQGTGA. CDR3 amino acids: CASSPPRDRFPGELFF. DNA for the CDR3: TGTGCCAGCAGCCCCCCCCGGGACAGGTTCCCCGGGGAGCTGTTTTTT. The entire variable domain, with the rest obtained from reference TRBV7-3 and TRBJ2-2, is as follows: GAGVSQTPSNKVTEKGKYVELRCDPISGHTALYWYRQSLGQGPEFLIYFQGTGAADDSGLPNDRFFAVRPEGSVSTLKIQRTERGDSAVYLCASSPPRDRFPGELFFGEGSRLTVL.

The genes are TRBV6-1 and TRBJ2-1; no clear D. Per germline, CDR1 MNHNS and CDR2 SASEGT. The V gene lost 7 bases and the J gene lost 3 bases, with 13 bases spanning the gap. This CDR3 is 14 amino acids long. The CDR3 protein is CASTPSEYYNEQFF. The CDR3 DNA reads TGTGCCAGCACTCCCAGCGAATACTACAATGAGCAGTTCTTC.

The chain combines TRBV28 with TRBJ1-2; possible D gene TRBD1, 6 bases. Germline V gene sequence: CDR1 MDHEN, CDR2 SYDVKM. The CDR3 sequence is 14 residues long. With 5 bases removed from V and 8 bases from J, the gap between germline ends came to 18 bases. CDR3 bases: TGTGCCAGCAGTCCTTGGGGGGGCGTACGGGGCTACACCTTC. Translated, it gives CASSPWGGVRGYTF.

About this clone: Other DNA sequences in the sample encode the same CDR3. The rearrangement uses TRBV29-1 and TRBJ2-5; 11 nucleotides match TRBD1. V was pared by 2 bases and J by 2 bases, with 4 bases of the junction left unmatched. This CDR3 is built from 15 residues. Germline CDR1 reads SQVTM; CDR2 reads ANQGSEA. As DNA, the CDR3 is TGCAGCGTTGAACCGGACAGGGGGCGGCAAGAGACCCAGTACTTC. Its protein product is CSVEPDRGRQETQYF.

The chain employs TRBV6-5 and TRBJ2-7; the D is unclear. CDR1 and CDR2 (germline): MNHEY, SVGAGI. Trimming removed 2 bases from V and 5 bases from J, with 13 bases in between. The CDR3 totals 14 residues. CDR3 sequence reads: CASSYDSAPDEQYF. The CDR3 DNA follows: TGTGCCAGCAGTTACGACTCAGCTCCTGACGAGCAGTACTTC.

The V call is TRBV28, the J call TRBJ2-3, with a weak D call TRBD2 (6 bases). The CDR3 has 15 residues. Germline V gives CDR1 MDHEN, CDR2 SYDVKM. Trimming took 10 bases from V and 0 from J, leaving 17 bases between them. CDR3 DNA sequence: TGTGCCACCCGAGATTGGGGGACTAGCACAGATACGCAGTATTTT. The encoded protein is CATRDWGTSTDTQYF.

CDR3 bases: TGTGCCAGCAGTCCTCGACTCAACACAGATACGCAGTATTTT. This sequence encodes CASSPRLNTDTQYF. The chain couples TRBV14 to TRBJ2-3; no clear D. CDR3 length: 14 residues. Trimming stripped 6 bases from V and 2 bases from J, with 12 bases between. The germline V gene has CDR1 SGHDN and CDR2 FVKESK.

The V gene is TRBV7-6, the J gene TRBJ2-7, with 7 nucleotides matching TRBD2. In germline, CDR1 is SGHVS, CDR2 FNYEAQ. The CDR3 contains 15 residues. J gave up 0 bases and V 1 base, and 3 bases lay outside the gene matches. DNA for the CDR3: TGTGCCAGCAGCTTAGGAGCGGGGAGCTCCTACGAGCAGTACTTC. Amino acids: CASSLGAGSSYEQYF.

This clone appeared a single time. This chain connects TRBV6-1 to TRBJ2-3; D not certain. The germline V and J ends were trimmed by 2 bases and 1 base, with 4 bases remaining between them. Germline CDR1 and CDR2: MNHNS and SASEGT. The CDR3 has 13 amino acids. The CDR3 sequence: CASSEQGTDTQYF. The CDR3 coding sequence is TGTGCCAGCAGTGAACAGGGCACAGATACGCAGTATTTT.